Below, 11 T cell receptor beta chains from the same sample are listed, as sequenced in a study of shared clonotypes between healthy human individuals. Measured with immunoSEQ multiplex PCR; TCRdb has only the in-frame clones, and not every one. This table holds hundreds of thousands of clones, roughly four fifths found once. What was sequenced was PBMCs. These TCRs come from a woman aged 40-49 years in good health. Some clones in this sample may be carry-over from other donors' samples.

The chain uses TRBV28 and TRBJ2-7; TRBD2 might be the D (5 bases). Deletions cut 5 bases from V and 0 bases from J, with 20 bases between. The CDR3 extends over 17 amino acids. The germline gives CDR1 MDHEN, CDR2 SYDVKM. CDR3 loop: CASSPRIGRASSYEQYF. The CDR3 DNA reads TGTGCCAGCAGTCCCCGTATCGGGCGGGCGAGCTCCTACGAGCAGTACTTC.

The chain uses TRBV5-4 and TRBJ2-1; D is undetermined. CDR3 length equals 16 residues. Germline-derived CDR1 and CDR2 are SGHNT and YYREEE (reference sequence). V lost 4 bases, J lost 0 bases, and 14 bases lay in between. In DNA, the CDR3 is TGTGCCAGCAGCCCTGGACGACAAAGCTCCTACAATGAGCAGTTCTTC. This codes for CASSPGRQSSYNEQFF.

In this sample, this clone turned up once. The chain employs TRBV10-1 and TRBJ2-7; 11 bases line up with TRBD1. The CDR3 runs 13 residues. J gave up 6 bases and V 8 bases, and 6 bases lay outside the gene matches. Per the germline V gene, CDR1 is WNHNN and CDR2 is SYGVQD (reference sequence). In DNA, the CDR3 is TGCGCCAGCGGGACAGGGGGATTGGCCGAGCAGTACTTC. This gives the protein CASGTGGLAEQYF.

The chain uses TRBV7-9 and TRBJ2-2; TRBD2 matches 9 bases. Trimming removed 5 bases from V and 1 base from J; junction bases left unmatched: 5. In germline, CDR1 is SEHNR, CDR2 FQNEAQ (reference sequence). This CDR3 contains 16 residues. Written as DNA, the CDR3 is TGTGCCAGCAGCGGAAGACTAGCGGTGAACACCGGGGAGCTGTTTTTT. It codes for CASSGRLAVNTGELFF.

The table lists this clone with a few counts. The J gene is TRBJ1-5, the V gene TRBV5-5, with no clear D. The germline V gene has CDR1 SGHKS and CDR2 YYEKEE (reference sequence). This CDR3 is built from 13 residues. The germline V and J ends were trimmed by 0 bases and 5 bases, with 6 bases remaining between them. CDR3 DNA: TGTGCCAGCAGCTTGGACTTCTATCAGCCCCAGCATTTT. Translating gives CASSLDFYQPQHF.

This clone was counted a single time. The CDR3, as DNA: TGTGCCAGCAGTTACGGGACTAGCGGTTCATTTGGAACGCAGTATTTT. Encoded protein: CASSYGTSGSFGTQYF. V and J are TRBV6-5 and TRBJ2-3, with 11 positions matching TRBD2. V lost 2 bases and J lost 9; bases outside the gene matches: 10. Germline-derived CDR1 and CDR2 are MNHEY and SVGAGI. This CDR3 region has 16 residues.

In this sample, this clone turned up a few times. For the CDR3, the DNA is TGTGCCAGTAGTCGTAGGGGGAACAGGGGGCAGAATCAGCCCCAGCATTTT. This translates into CASSRRGNRGQNQPQHF. This sequence joins TRBV19 and TRBJ1-5; 9 positions match TRBD1. Per germline, CDR1 LNHDA and CDR2 SQIVND (reference sequence). This CDR3 has 17 amino acids. V shed 5 bases and J 4 bases; nucleotides not matched to a gene: 12.

The chain uses TRBV5-1 and TRBJ2-7; 10 nucleotides align to TRBD2. The germline V gene encodes CDR1 SGHRS and CDR2 YFSETQ. CDR3 length: 16 amino acids. V shed 4 bases, J shed 9 bases, and the junction held 16 bases outside the gene matches. CDR3 coding DNA: TGCGCCAGCAGCACCCTTCCCGGGACTAGCGCGAGGCTGCAGTACTTC. It is translated as CASSTLPGTSARLQYF.

The V call is TRBV5-1, the J call TRBJ2-1; tentative D call: TRBD2 (6 bases). V was clipped by 0 bases and J by 11 bases, with 18 bases between them. From germline, CDR1 is SGHRS and CDR2 YFSETQ. This CDR3 has 15 residues. The CDR3, as DNA: TGCGCCAGCAGCTTGGAGGCTAGCGATACCCTTCAGCAGTTCTTC. Its translation is CASSLEASDTLQQFF.

This clone was detected only once. The rearrangement links TRBV7-2 to TRBJ1-3; D may be TRBD1 (5 bases). The V and J ends lost 1 base and 1 base respectively, with 11 bases between them. Germline lookup yields CDR1 SGHTA and CDR2 FQGNSA. The CDR3 has 16 amino acids. CDR3 sequence: CASSLVVGTSGNTIYF. Here the CDR3 DNA reads TGTGCCAGCAGCTTAGTGGTAGGGACTTCTGGAAACACCATATATTTT.

J is TRBJ1-1 and V is TRBV28, with a possible D match to TRBD1 (6 bases). The length of the CDR3 is 14 residues. Per the germline V gene, CDR1 is MDHEN and CDR2 is SYDVKM. V lost 4 bases and J lost 0, with 9 bases in between. CDR3 protein: CASSSTGLNTEAFF. The CDR3 bases are TGTGCCAGCAGTTCGACAGGACTGAACACTGAAGCTTTCTTT.